This TCR beta chain was captured in a study of OX40 agonist ivuxolimab in advanced cancers. Study-wide context: Patients receiving dose escalation had hepatocellular carcinoma, melanoma, renal cell or head and neck cancer. Findings of the study overall: A proportion of nonresponders additionally exhibited low normalized T-cell clonal expansion.

This table comes from immunoSEQ multiplex PCR, and its TCRdb copy is limited to in-frame clones, with some not included. Of approximately 77,000 clones in the sample, about 90% were seen once. Germline V gives CDR1 MNHEY, CDR2 SMNVEV (reference sequence). The CDR3 loop spans 16 amino acids. Deletions cut 2 bases from V and 5 bases from J, with 16 bases between. With regard to this clone: Its antigen remains unidentified.

Baseline was the first blood sampling point, followed by cycle 4 day 1 and cycle 7 day 1. The sequencing here drew on CD4+ or CD8+ T cells sorted from blood, taken in a trial of the OX40 agonist ivuxolimab. The chain carries TRBV27 and TRBJ1-5; no reliable D call. The TCR was taken from an adult with an advanced solid tumor such as melanoma, head and neck, liver or kidney cancer. The DNA of the CDR3 is TGTGCCAGCAGTTTACTCGGACCGCAGTCTGATCAGCCCCAGCATTTT. The encoded protein is CASSLLGPQSDQPQHF.